Described below is a single TCR beta chain sequence and its context. Its cognate antigen is unknown. TCRdb re-derived calls from the 5' RACE reads in MiXCR, one entry per CDR3 protein. The sample has approximately 500,000 distinct CDR3 sequences, around 25% seen once. The data were obtained in a study of T-cell memory formation after mild COVID-19. Overall study results and limits: CD4+ clones that contracted lay mainly in CM and EM; CD8+ ones lay in EMRA. Proof of SARS-CoV-2 specificity was absent for the second-wave clones that crested on day 37. Clones shrinking from day 15 to 85 showed even CD4/CD8 mixes; later expanders tilted CD4+.

Losses at the gene ends were 3 bases for V and 2 bases for J; bases not matched to a gene: 8. Germline V gene data show CDR1 as SGDLS and CDR2 as YYNGEE. This CDR3 has 17 residues. The TCR comes from an adult woman who had mild COVID-19 (a few samples of this study predate the infection). Cell type and time point are not known. Specimen: PBMCs or a T cell subset sorted from them (not recorded which). The chain joins TRBV9 to TRBJ2-2; 9 nucleotides align to TRBD1. The DNA for the CDR3 is TGTGCCAGCAGCGGCGTGGCGGGACAGGGTAACACCGGGGAGCTGTTTTTT. It encodes CASSGVAGQGNTGELFF.